This TCR beta chain was documented in a study of T cell repertoires in cytomegalovirus infection. Study-wide context: Peptides in the study included HLA-C-restricted and HLA-B-restricted CMV epitopes. Indications of both CMV infection and matching HLA type were provided by public TCR beta signatures. Notes on the study in general: Public TCR beta family frequency separated CMV-and-HLA carriers, including in an independent cohort. The study found HLA-C-restricted CMV-specific TCR beta clonotypes dominating the ex vivo response.

This clonotype was detected a few times. The antigen is not known. One entry per CDR3 protein, called by TCRdb with MiXCR from the reads. Altogether hundreds of thousands of distinct CDR3 sequences are present, around 29% being singletons, with the ten largest covering more than 13%. This CDR3 contains 11 residues. The V end lost 0 bases, the J end lost 11 bases, and 8 bases lay between the germline ends. Germline assignment: CDR1 SGHDT and CDR2 YYEEEE. The sample here was cultured CD8+ T cells from PBMCs, taken from culture after CMV antigen stimulation. This chain links TRBV5-6 with TRBJ1-1; no clear D. This clonotype originated in a human donor in good health (CMV status not recorded). Some clones in this sample may be carry-over from other donors' samples. CDR3 DNA sequence: TGTGCCAGCAGCTTGGGCCCCGCTGCTTTCTTT. Protein sequence: CASSLGPAAFF.